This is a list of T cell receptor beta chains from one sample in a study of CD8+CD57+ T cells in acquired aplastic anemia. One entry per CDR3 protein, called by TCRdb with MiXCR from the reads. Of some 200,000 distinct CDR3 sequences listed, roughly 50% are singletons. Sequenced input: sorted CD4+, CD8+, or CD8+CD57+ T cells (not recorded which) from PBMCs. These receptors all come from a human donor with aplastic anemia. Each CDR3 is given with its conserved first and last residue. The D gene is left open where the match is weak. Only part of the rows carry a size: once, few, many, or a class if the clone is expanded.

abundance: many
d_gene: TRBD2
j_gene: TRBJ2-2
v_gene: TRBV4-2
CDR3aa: CASSQTSGRFSGELFF
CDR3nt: TGTGCCAGCAGCCAGACTAGCGGGAGATTTTCCGGGGAGCTGTTTTTT

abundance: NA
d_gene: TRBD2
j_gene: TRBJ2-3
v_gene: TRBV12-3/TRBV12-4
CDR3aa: CASSPLAGGFVDTQYF
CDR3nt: TGTGCCAGCAGCCCACTAGCGGGGGGCTTCGTGGATACGCAGTATTTT

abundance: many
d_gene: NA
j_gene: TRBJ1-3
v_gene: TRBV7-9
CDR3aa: CASSYTASGNTIYF
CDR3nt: TGTGCCAGCAGCTATACAGCGTCTGGAAACACCATATATTTT

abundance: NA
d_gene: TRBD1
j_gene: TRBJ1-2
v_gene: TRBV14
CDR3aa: CASSQMRGPANYGYTF
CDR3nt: TGTGCCAGCAGCCAGATGAGGGGGCCAGCGAACTATGGCTACACCTTC

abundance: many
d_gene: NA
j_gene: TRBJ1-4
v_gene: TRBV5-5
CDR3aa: CASSLVLDKREKLFF
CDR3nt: TGTGCCAGCAGCTTGGTCCTCGACAAGAGGGAAAAACTGTTTTTT

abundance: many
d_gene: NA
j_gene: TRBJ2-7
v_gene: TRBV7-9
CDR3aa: CASSLEASSYEQYF
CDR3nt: TGTGCCAGCAGCTTAGAGGCGAGCTCCTACGAGCAGTACTTC

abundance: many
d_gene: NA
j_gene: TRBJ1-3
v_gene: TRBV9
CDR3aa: CASSAKTGAASGNTIYF
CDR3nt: TGTGCCAGCAGCGCCAAGACCGGGGCCGCCTCTGGAAACACCATATATTTT

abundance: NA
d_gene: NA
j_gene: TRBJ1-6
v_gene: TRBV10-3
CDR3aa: CASRAGGWISPLHF
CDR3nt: TGTGCCAGCAGGGCAGGCGGATGGATTTCACCCCTCCACTTT

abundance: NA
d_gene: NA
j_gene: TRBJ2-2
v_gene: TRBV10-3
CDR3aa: CAIREVRNTGELFF
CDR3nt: TGTGCCATTAGAGAAGTACGAAACACCGGGGAGCTGTTTTTT

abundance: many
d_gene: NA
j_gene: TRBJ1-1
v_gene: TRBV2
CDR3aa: CVSRGREGAHTEAFF
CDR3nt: TGTGTCAGCAGAGGAAGGGAAGGAGCCCACACTGAAGCTTTCTTT

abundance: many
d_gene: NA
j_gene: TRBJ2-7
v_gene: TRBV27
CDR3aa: CASSSPGGGYGQYF
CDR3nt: TGTGCCAGCAGCTCCCCCGGGGGCGGGTACGGGCAGTACTTC

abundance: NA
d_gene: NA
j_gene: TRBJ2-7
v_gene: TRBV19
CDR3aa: CASSNPGKTYEQYF
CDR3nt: TGTGCCAGTAGTAATCCAGGGAAGACCTACGAGCAGTACTTC

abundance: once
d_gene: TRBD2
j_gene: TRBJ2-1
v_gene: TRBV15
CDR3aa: CATSRVQLAGYNEQFF
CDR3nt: TGTGCCACCAGCAGAGTTCAACTAGCGGGGTACAATGAGCAGTTCTTC

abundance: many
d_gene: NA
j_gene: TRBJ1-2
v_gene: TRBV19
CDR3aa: CASRSGISNYGYTF
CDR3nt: TGTGCCAGTAGGTCGGGGATCTCTAACTATGGCTACACCTTC

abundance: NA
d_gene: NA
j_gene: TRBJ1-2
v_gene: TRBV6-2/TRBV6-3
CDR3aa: CASSGIRTNGYTF
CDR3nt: TGTGCCAGCAGTGGAATCAGGACGAATGGCTACACCTTC

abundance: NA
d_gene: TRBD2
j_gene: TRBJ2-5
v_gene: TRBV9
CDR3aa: CASSSSGGTQETQYF
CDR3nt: TGTGCCAGCAGCTCCAGCGGGGGGACCCAAGAGACCCAGTACTTC

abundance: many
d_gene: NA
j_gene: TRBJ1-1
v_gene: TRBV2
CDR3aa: CASSGRGKGTEAFF
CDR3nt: TGTGCCAGCAGTGGGCGGGGCAAGGGCACTGAAGCTTTCTTT

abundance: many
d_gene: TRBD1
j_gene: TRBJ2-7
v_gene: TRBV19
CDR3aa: CASSIGQGSEQYF
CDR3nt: TGTGCCAGTAGTATCGGACAGGGCTCCGAGCAGTACTTC

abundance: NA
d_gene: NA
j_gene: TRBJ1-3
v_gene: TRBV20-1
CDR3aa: CSASDNSGNTIYF
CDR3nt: TGCAGTGCTAGTGATAACTCTGGAAACACCATATATTTT

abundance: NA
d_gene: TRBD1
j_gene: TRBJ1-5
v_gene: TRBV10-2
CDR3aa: CASRGQGRSQPQHF
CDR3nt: TGCGCCAGCAGAGGACAGGGGCGTAGTCAGCCCCAGCATTTT

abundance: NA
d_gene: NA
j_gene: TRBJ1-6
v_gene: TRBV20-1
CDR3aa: CSAKMEGDSPLHF
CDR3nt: TGCAGTGCTAAGATGGAGGGAGATTCACCCCTTCACTTT

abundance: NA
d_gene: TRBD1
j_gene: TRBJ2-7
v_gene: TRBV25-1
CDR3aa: CASSSGTGWSYEQYF
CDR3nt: TGTGCCAGCAGTTCTGGGACAGGGTGGTCCTACGAGCAGTACTTC

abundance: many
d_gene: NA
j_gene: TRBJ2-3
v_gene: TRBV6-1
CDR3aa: CASSAGSTDTQYF
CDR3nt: TGTGCCAGCAGTGCGGGGAGCACAGATACGCAGTATTTT

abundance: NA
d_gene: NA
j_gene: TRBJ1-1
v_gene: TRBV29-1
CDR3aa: CSVAQGGNTEAFF
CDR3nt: TGCAGCGTTGCACAGGGAGGGAACACTGAAGCTTTCTTT

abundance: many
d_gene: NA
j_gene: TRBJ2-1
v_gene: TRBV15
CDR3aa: CATSSYWGGGNEQFF
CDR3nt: TGTGCCACCAGCAGCTATTGGGGGGGCGGGAATGAGCAGTTCTTC

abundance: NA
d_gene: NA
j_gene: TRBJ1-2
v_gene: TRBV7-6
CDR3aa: CASSQDIGGYTF
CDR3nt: TGCGCCAGCAGCCAAGATATTGGGGGCTACACCTTC

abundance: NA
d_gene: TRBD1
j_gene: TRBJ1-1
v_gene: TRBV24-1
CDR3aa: CATSDENRTGELRGNTEAFF
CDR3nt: TGTGCCACCAGTGATGAAAATCGGACAGGGGAGTTAAGAGGGAACACTGAAGCTTTCTTT

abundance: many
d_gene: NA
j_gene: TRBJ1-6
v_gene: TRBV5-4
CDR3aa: CASSPVPTGNSPLHF
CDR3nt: TGTGCCAGCAGCCCCGTGCCGACGGGGAATTCACCCCTCCACTTT

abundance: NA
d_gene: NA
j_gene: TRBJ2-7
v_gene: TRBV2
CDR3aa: CASSESSRGPYEQYF
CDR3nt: TGCGCCAGCAGTGAGTCGAGTAGGGGTCCCTACGAGCAGTACTTC

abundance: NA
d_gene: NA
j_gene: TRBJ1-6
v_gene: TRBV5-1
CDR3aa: CASSFFSTTGAGSPLHF
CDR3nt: TGCGCCAGCAGCTTCTTCAGTACGACGGGGGCGGGTTCACCCCTCCACTTT

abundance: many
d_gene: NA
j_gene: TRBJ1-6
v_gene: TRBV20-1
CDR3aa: CSASMGHSNSPLHF
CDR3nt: TGCAGTGCTAGTATGGGACACTCGAATTCACCCCTCCACTTT

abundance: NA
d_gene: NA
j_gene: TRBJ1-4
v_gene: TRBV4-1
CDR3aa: CASSQVVGEKLFF
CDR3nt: TGCGCCAGCAGCCAAGTGGTAGGTGAAAAACTGTTTTTT

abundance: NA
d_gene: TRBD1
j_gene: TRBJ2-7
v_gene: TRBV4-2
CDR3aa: CASSPLTGTGGLEQYF
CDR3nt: TGTGCCAGCAGCCCTCTAACCGGGACAGGGGGCCTCGAGCAGTACTTC

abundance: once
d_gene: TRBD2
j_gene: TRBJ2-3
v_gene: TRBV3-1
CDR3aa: CASSQGGGVTDTQYF
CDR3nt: TGTGCCAGCAGCCAGGGCGGGGGGGTCACAGATACGCAGTATTTT

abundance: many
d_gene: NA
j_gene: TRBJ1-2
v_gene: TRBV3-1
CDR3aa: CASSPLGGSNGYTF
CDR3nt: TGTGCCAGCAGCCCTCTAGGAGGGTCCAATGGCTACACCTTC

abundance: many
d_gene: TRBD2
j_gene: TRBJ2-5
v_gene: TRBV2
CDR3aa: CASSEDRTSF
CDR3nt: TGTGCCAGCAGTGAAGACCGGACTAGCTTC

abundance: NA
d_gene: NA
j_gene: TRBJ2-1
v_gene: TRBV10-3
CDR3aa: CAISPALRDEQFF
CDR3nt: TGTGCCATCAGTCCCGCCCTACGGGATGAGCAGTTCTTC

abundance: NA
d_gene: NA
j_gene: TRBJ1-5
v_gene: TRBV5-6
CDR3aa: CASSLEQERSQPQHF
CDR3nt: TGTGCCAGCAGCTTGGAACAGGAACGGAGTCAGCCCCAGCATTTT

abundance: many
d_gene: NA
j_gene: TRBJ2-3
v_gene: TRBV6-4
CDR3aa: CASSADWTDTQYF
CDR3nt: TGTGCCAGCTCGGCCGATTGGACAGATACGCAGTATTTT

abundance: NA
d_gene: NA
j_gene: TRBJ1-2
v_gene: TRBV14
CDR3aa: CASSPQRTAYGYTF
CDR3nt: TGTGCCAGCAGCCCTCAACGGACAGCCTATGGCTACACCTTC

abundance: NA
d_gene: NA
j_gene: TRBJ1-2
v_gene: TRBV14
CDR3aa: CASSQEPGRAVANYGYTF
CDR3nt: TGTGCCAGCAGCCAAGAACCCGGGAGGGCAGTTGCTAACTATGGCTACACCTTC

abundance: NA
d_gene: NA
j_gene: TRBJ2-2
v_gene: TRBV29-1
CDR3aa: CSVAVGTGELFF
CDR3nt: TGCAGCGTTGCGGTCGGGACCGGGGAGCTGTTTTTT

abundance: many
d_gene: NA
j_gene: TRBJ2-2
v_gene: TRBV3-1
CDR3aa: CASSTSTVAGELFF
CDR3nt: TGTGCCAGCAGCACCTCGACAGTAGCCGGGGAGCTGTTTTTT

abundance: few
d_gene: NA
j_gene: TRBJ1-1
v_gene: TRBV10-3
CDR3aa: CATTQDKNTEAFF
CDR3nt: TGTGCCACCACGCAGGACAAGAACACTGAAGCTTTCTTT

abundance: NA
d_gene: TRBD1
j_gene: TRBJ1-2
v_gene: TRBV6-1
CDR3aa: CASRVTGEIGGYTF
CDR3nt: TGTGCCAGCAGAGTAACAGGGGAGATAGGAGGCTACACCTTC

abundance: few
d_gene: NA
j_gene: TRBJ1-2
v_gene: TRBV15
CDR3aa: CATSRDRQGMDGYTF
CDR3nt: TGTGCCACCAGCAGAGATCGTCAGGGAATGGATGGCTACACCTTC

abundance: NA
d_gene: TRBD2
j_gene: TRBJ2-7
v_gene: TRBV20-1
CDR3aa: CSASLAGAYEQYF
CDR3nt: TGCAGTGCTAGCCTAGCGGGCGCCTACGAGCAGTACTTC

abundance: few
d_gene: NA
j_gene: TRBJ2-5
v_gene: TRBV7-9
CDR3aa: CASTSSWGKETQYF
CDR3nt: TGTGCCAGCACCTCCTCCTGGGGTAAAGAGACCCAGTACTTC

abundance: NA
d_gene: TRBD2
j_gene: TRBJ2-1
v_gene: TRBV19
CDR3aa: CASSPTSGGDNEQFF
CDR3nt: TGTGCCAGTAGCCCGACTAGCGGGGGAGACAATGAGCAGTTCTTC

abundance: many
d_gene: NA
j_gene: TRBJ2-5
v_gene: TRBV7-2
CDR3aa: CASSRGSAETQYF
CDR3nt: TGTGCCAGCAGCCGAGGTAGTGCAGAGACCCAGTACTTC

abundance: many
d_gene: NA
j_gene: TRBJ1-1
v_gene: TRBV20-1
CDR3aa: CSARNPAGTAEAFF
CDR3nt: TGCAGTGCTAGAAACCCGGCAGGGACCGCTGAAGCTTTCTTT